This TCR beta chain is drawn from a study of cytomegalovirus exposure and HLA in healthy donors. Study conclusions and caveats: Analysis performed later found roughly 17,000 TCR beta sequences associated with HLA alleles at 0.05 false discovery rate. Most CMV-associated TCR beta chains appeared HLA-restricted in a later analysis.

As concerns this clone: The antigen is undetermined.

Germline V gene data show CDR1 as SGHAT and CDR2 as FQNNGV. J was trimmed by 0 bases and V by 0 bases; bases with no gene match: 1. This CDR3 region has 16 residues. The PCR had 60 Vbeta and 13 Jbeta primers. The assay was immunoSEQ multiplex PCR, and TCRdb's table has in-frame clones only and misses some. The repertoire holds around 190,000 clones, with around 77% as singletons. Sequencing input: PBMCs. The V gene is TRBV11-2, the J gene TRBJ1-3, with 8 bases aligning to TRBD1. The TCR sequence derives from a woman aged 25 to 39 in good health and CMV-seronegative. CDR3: CASSLEGQVSGNTIYF. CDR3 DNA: TGTGCCAGCAGCTTAGAGGGACAGGTCTCTGGAAACACCATATATTTT.